This entry concerns a single T cell receptor beta chain. What it binds is not known. The entry originates in a study of Ad26.COV2.S vaccination and SARS-CoV-2 variants. Notes on the study in general: Once vaccination had occurred, spike-specific CD8+ and CD4+ T cell responses reportedly showed substantial breadth. Individuals receiving vaccine had higher spike-specific TCR breadth than placebo recipients did.

CDR1 is LGHNA and CDR2 is YNFKEQ in the germline V gene. The V gene lost 0 bases and the J gene lost 5 bases, with 14 bases spanning the gap. CDR3 length equals 15 residues. Assay: immunoSEQ multiplex PCR; the TCRdb copy retains only in-frame clones and omits some. The profile shows roughly 180,000 clones, around nine tenths of them singletons. This TCR was sampled from a human donor who had recovered from COVID-19. The chain combines TRBV4-2 with TRBJ2-7; D call uncertain. The sample here was peripheral blood, taken after recovery from COVID-19. In nucleotides, the CDR3 is TGTGCCAGCAGCCAAGAGTCCCGAGTAACCCACGAGCAGTACTTC. This codes for CASSQESRVTHEQYF.